This TCR beta chain came from a study of blood T cell repertoires in COVID-19. Overall study: The United States, Italy and Spain provided the acute and convalescent COVID-19 samples.

Repertoires were generated with immunoSEQ multiplex PCR, while TCRdb's copy carries only in-frame clones and drops some. The sample holds around 170,000 clones, 80% to 90% seen once. The CDR3 extends over 14 amino acids. Germline CDR1 and CDR2: MNHEY and SVGEGT. Trimming shortened V by 4 bases and J by 5 bases, and 14 bases separated the two germline ends. The receptor was derived from a man in his 60s with acute or convalescent COVID-19. This sequence joins TRBV6-2 or TRBV6-3 and TRBJ1-2, with D unresolved. Sequencing was performed on peripheral blood. CDR3 coding DNA: TGTGCCAGCAGTTCCCCCTCGGGAGTTTATGGCTACACCTTC. This translates into CASSSPSGVYGYTF.